This TCR beta chain was observed in a study of T-cell memory formation after mild COVID-19 listed by TCRdb under 2021. Describing the broader study: TCR sequence clusters from the two donors were largely donor specific. In a couple of donors, T-cell clones that expanded and contracted after mild COVID-19 were followed by sequencing TCRalpha and TCRbeta repertoires longitudinally. Two young, previously healthy adult volunteers made up the cohort, one male and one female. Study-wide conclusions, independent of this receptor: SARS-CoV-2 specificity of the second-wave clones peaking on day 37 was not confirmed. Some responding clones were detected in pre-infection memory, which suggested that pre-existing cross-reactive memory T cells had joined the SARS-CoV-2 response. Clones that contracted from day 15 to 85 showed balanced CD4/CD8 phenotypes, whereas a second wave of clones that expanded from day 15 to 37 leaned towards CD4+. The study covered only a couple of mild cases, and larger cohorts including severe cases with pre-infection samples were considered necessary. Contracting CD4+ clones were found mainly in CM and EM memory subsets, while CD8+ clones were enriched in EMRA.

V loses 7 bases of germline sequence and J loses 1 base, and the interval between the two ends is 19 bases. From the cysteine through the phenylalanine, the CDR3 covers 17 amino acids. The entry retains the CDR3 DNA only, 51 bases that are in frame from base 1. TCRdb lists the instrument as Illumina NovaSeq 6000. TCRalpha and TCRbeta cDNA libraries were constructed by 5'RACE with constant-segment primers, with sample barcodes and unique molecular identifiers being introduced. RNA was extracted from every sample with Trizol reagent. Library amplification was performed in two PCR steps, and a second sample barcode and Illumina TruSeq adapters were introduced in the second step. Sequencing of libraries was performed on an Illumina NovaSeq with 2 x 150 bp paired-end reads. Per the original workflow: With migec v1.2.7, reads were demultiplexed and then collapsed into UMI-guided consensus sequences. With mixcr v2.1.11, UMI consensuses were aligned to TRA and TRB V and J templates and assembled into clonotypes. Expanded or contracted clonotypes were those called significant by both edgeR and NoisET, with noise models trained on biological replicates. For edgeR calls, a false discovery rate-adjusted p below 0.01 and a log2 fold-change threshold of 1 were applied. As an exploratory analysis of dynamics, PCA with hierarchical clustering was applied to max-normalized trajectories of the 1000 most abundant clonotypes. Separately sequenced CD4+ and CD8+ repertoires were used to assign the CD4 or CD8 phenotype of responding clones. TCRdb reprocessed the public reads (quality trimming at Q25 with fastp, clone calling with MiXCR) and kept in-frame beta chains. All rows with the same CDR3 protein become a single entry with the most common DNA and genes. The V and J calls and clone size are TCRdb's, not the authors'. This sample lists about 560,000 distinct CDR3 sequences; roughly 18% were detected once. The ten most abundant clones make up around 11% of the sample.

Ficoll-Paque density gradient centrifugation was used to isolate PBMCs. This clonotype turned up a few times. Its target antigen remains unknown. Nothing much larger sits one base from this clone, and base qualities are not available. Source material: PBMCs or a T cell subset sorted from them (not recorded which). The receptor comes from an adult woman who had mild COVID-19 (a few samples of this study predate the infection). The sample titles of this study are shuffled in the database, so cell type and time point are left out; the donor was told from shared clones. The sequence links TRBV12-3 or TRBV12-4 to TRBJ2-2; possibly the D gene is TRBD1, per 7 matching bases. The CDR3 protein: CASTPPAGTVNTGELFF. The nucleotides are TGTGCCAGCACCCCACCGGCGGGGACAGTGAACACCGGGGAGCTGTTTTTT.